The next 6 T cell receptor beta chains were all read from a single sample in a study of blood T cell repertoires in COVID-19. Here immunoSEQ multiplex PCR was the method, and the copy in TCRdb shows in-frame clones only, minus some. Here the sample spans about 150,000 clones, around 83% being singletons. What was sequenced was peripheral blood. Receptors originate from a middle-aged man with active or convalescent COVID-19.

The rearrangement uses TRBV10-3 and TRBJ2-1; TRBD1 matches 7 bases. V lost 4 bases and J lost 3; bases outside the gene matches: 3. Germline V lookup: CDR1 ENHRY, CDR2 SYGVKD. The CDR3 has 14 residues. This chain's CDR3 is CAISGDRNYNEQFF. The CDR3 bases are TGTGCCATCAGTGGGGACAGAAACTACAATGAGCAGTTCTTC.

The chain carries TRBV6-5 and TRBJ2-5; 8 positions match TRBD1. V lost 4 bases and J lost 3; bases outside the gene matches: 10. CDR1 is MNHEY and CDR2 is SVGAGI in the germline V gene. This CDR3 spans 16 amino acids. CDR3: CASSSDRGWRKETQYF. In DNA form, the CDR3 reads TGTGCCAGCAGTTCTGACAGGGGATGGAGGAAAGAGACCCAGTACTTC.

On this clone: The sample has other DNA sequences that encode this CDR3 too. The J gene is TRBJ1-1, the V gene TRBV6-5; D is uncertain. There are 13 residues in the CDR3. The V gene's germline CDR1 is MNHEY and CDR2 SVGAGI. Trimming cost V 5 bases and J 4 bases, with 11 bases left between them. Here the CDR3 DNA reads TGTGCCAGCAGTACTGACCGAGGCACTGAAGCTTTCTTT. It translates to CASSTDRGTEAFF.

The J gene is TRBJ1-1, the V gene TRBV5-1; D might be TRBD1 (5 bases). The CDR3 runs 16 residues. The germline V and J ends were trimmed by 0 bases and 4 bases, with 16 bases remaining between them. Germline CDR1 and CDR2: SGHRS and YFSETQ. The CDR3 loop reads CASSLVAGPQVTEAFF. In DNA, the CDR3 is TGCGCCAGCAGCTTGGTGGCAGGGCCTCAGGTCACTGAAGCTTTCTTT.

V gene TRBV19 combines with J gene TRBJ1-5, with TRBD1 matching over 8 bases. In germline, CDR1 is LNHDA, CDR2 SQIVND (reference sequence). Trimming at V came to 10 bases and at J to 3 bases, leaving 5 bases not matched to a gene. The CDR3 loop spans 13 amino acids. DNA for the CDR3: TGTGCCACCCAGGACAGGGACAATCAGCCCCAGCATTTT. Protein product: CATQDRDNQPQHF.

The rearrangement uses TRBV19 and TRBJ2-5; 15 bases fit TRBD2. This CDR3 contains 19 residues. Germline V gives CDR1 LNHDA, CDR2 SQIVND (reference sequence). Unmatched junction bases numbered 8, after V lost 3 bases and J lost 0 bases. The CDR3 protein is CASSMSLGTSGGNQETQYF. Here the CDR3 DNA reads TGTGCCAGTAGTATGAGCCTCGGGACTAGCGGGGGGAACCAAGAGACCCAGTACTTC. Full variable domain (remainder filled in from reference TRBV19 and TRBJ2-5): DGGITQSPKYLFRKEGQNVTLSCEQNLNHDAMYWYRQDPGQGLRLIYYSQIVNDFQKGDIAEGYSVSREKKESFPLTVTSAQKNPTAFYLCASSMSLGTSGGNQETQYFGPGTRLLVL.